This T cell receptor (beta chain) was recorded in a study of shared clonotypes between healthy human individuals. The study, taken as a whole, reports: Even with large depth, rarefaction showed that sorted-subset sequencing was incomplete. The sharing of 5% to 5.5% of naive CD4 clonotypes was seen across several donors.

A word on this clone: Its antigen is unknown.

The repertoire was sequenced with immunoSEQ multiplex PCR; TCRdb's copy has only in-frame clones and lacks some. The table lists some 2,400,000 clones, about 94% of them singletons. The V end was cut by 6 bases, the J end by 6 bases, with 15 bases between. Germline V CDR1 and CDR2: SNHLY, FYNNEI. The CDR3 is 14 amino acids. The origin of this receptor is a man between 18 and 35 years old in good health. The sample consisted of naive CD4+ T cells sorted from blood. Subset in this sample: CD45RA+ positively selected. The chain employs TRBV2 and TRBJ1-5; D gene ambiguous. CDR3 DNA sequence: TGTGCCAGCAGCAAGGTACAGTTTGGTCAGCCCCAGCATTTT. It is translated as CASSKVQFGQPQHF. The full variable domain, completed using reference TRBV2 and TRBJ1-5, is EPEVTQTPSHQVTQMGQEVILRCVPISNHLYFYWYRQILGQKVEFLVSFYNNEISEKSEIFDDQFSVERPDGSNFTLKIRSTKLEDSAMYFCASSKVQFGQPQHFGDGTRLSIL.